Below, 6 T cell receptor beta chains from the same sample are listed, as sequenced in a study of cytomegalovirus exposure and HLA in healthy donors. PCR involved 60 Vbeta and 13 Jbeta primers. Method: immunoSEQ multiplex PCR; TCRdb's copy keeps in-frame clones and lacks some. There are about 160,000 clones in the sample; around 77% occur only once, and less than 4.5% lies in the top ten. Sequencing was done on a sample of PBMCs. The receptors shown here come from a man aged 25-40 years in good health and CMV-seropositive.

This clone was seen a single time. This chain connects TRBV5-1 to TRBJ2-3; D is ambiguous. V lost 0 bases, J lost 5 bases, and 7 bases lay in between. The CDR3 sequence is 13 residues long. The germline CDR1 and CDR2 sequences are SGHRS and YFSETQ. The DNA for the CDR3 is TGCGCCAGCAGCTTGGGAGCAGGAGATACGCAGTATTTT. Translating it yields CASSLGAGDTQYF. The full variable domain, its missing parts supplied by reference TRBV5-1 and TRBJ2-3, is KAGVTQTPRYLIKTRGQQVTLSCSPISGHRSVSWYQQTPGQGLQFLFEYFSETQRNKGNFPGRFSGRQFSNSRSEMNVSTLELGDSALYLCASSLGAGDTQYFGPGTRLTVL.

CDR3 coding DNA: TGTGCCAGTCGGACTGGGCACAACACCGGGGAGCTGTTTTTT. It encodes CASRTGHNTGELFF. V and J are TRBV27 and TRBJ2-2; the D gene is possibly TRBD2 (5 bases). The CDR3 consists of 14 residues. Germline CDR1 is MNHEY and CDR2 is SMNVEV (reference sequence). Trimming took off 9 bases at V and 2 bases at J, with 13 bases between the two ends.

The chain has TRBV2 and TRBJ2-3; no reliable D call. Trimming cost V 3 bases and J 2 bases, with 9 bases left between them. The CDR3 extends over 14 amino acids. Germline CDR1 and CDR2: SNHLY and FYNNEI. CDR3 sequence: CASSDNINTDTQYF. DNA of the CDR3: TGTGCCAGCAGTGATAATATTAACACAGATACGCAGTATTTT.

The chain employs TRBV9 and TRBJ2-5, with 7 bases that match TRBD2. CDR1 SGDLS and CDR2 YYNGEE come from the germline V gene. The CDR3 is 17 amino acids. V was clipped by 3 bases and J by 5 bases; unmatched bases: 16. CDR3 protein: CASSGGAGLTATETQYF. For the CDR3, the DNA is TGTGCCAGCAGCGGGGGAGCGGGGCTTACTGCGACGGAGACCCAGTACTTC.

This sequence joins TRBV7-2 and TRBJ2-5; no firm D call. CDR3 length equals 13 residues. Germline CDR1 SGHTA, CDR2 FQGNSA. V shed 2 bases and J shed 5 bases, with 9 bases lying between them. CDR3: CASSLSVLETQYF. The CDR3 nucleotides read TGTGCCAGCAGCTTATCCGTGTTGGAGACCCAGTACTTC.

CDR3 protein: CASSLYPGTGTGELFF. The DNA for the CDR3 is TGTGCCAGCAGCCTCTATCCCGGGACAGGCACCGGGGAGCTGTTTTTT. The chain combines TRBV5-5 with TRBJ2-2; 8 nucleotides line up with TRBD1. The CDR3 has 16 amino acids. V was pared by 4 bases and J by 4 bases, with 9 bases of the junction left unmatched. Germline values: CDR1 SGHKS, CDR2 YYEKEE (reference sequence).